Listed below are T cell receptor beta chains from one sample, sequenced in a study of blood T cells in healthy people across ages. One entry per CDR3 protein, called by TCRdb with MiXCR from the 5' RACE reads. This table has over 1.5 million distinct CDR3 sequences, roughly 49% appearing once. Sequencing was carried out using blood. The receptor set was obtained from a middle-aged woman in good health. CDR3s include the opening cysteine and the closing phenylalanine or tryptophan. Clone size appears in some rows only: once, few, many, or a class for an expanded clone.

J	size	V	CDR3
TRBJ2-1	few	TRBV9	CASSHFSRRGSYNEQFF
TRBJ2-5	once	TRBV5-1	CASRLTVLETQYF
TRBJ2-7	NA	TRBV9	CASSVGGPSYFEQYF
TRBJ2-5	NA	TRBV18	CASSRTSVFYGETQYF
TRBJ1-1	NA	TRBV4-2	CASSQVYERDTEAFF
TRBJ2-7	NA	TRBV20-1	CSAFPRDRSHREQYF
TRBJ1-1	NA	TRBV6-2/TRBV6-3	CASTEFQEAFF
TRBJ2-5	few	TRBV6-5	CASSPTNLQETQYF
NA	NA	TRBV5-6	CASTPPVPLEQYF
TRBJ1-2	NA	TRBV20-1	CSAGRGQNYGYTF
TRBJ1-4	NA	TRBV6-1	CASSEAQGWNEKLFF
TRBJ1-2	once	TRBV18	CASSPGTGKTTYGYTF
TRBJ1-6	NA	TRBV7-8	CASSLCTGGGESPLHF
TRBJ2-5	NA	TRBV20-1	CSAITDSQETQYF
TRBJ1-2	NA	TRBV29-1	CSVEYTRPPLYGYTF
TRBJ2-5	NA	TRBV20-1	CSARQVARQETQYF
TRBJ2-7	few	TRBV4-1	CASSHAEGRYEQYF
NA	once	TRBV6-1	CASSEGGGAEETQYF
TRBJ2-7	NA	TRBV6-2/TRBV6-3	CASTPFSVAYEQYF
TRBJ1-2	NA	TRBV4-3	CASSYGTGGIYGYTF
TRBJ1-5	many	TRBV5-1	CASSPGQSNQPQHF
TRBJ2-1	few	TRBV4-2	CASSQEGDADEQFF
TRBJ2-3	NA	TRBV9	CASSLTPGDRGDTDTQYF
TRBJ2-1	NA	TRBV20-1	CSVSFGSNEQFF